This T cell receptor (beta chain) derives from a study of radiation and T cells in renal cell carcinoma. Using immunoSEQ multiplex PCR, the repertoire was profiled, and TCRdb retains in-frame clones only, with some absent. Of roughly 150,000 clones in the sample, 80% to 90% were seen once. Time point: blood 2 weeks post-SBRT. The sample's treatment: 15 Gy SBRT to primary tumor, nephrectomy 4 weeks later. The CDR3 loop spans 15 amino acids. V dropped 2 bases and J dropped 14 bases, with 22 bases sitting between them. Germline V gene lookup returns CDR1 SGDLS and CDR2 YYNGEE. The sequence was collected from a woman aged 45-65 years with renal cell carcinoma. V usage is TRBV9 and J usage is TRBJ1-4; D is perhaps TRBD1 (5 bases). The sequenced sample was blood, obtained from a patient whose treatment included radiotherapy and nephrectomy. The CDR3 here is CASSVDPLPGQPLFF. The CDR3 coding sequence is TGTGCCAGCAGCGTCGATCCTCTTCCTGGACAACCTCTGTTTTTT.